Below, 32 T cell receptor beta chains from the same sample are listed, as sequenced in a study of neoadjuvant anti-PD-1 for oral cavity cancer (dated by TCRdb to 2020 to 2022). Library construction relied on the immunoSEQ multiplex PCR assay. The source is immuneACCESS, and TCRdb retained only in-frame sequences with V and J called. Part of the clones is not carried over; for the studies checked, unresolved V genes explain less than half of this, and the remainder is unexplained. The sample table records 17,000 or so clones; roughly three fifths of these occur just once. The top ten clones comprise about 3% of the sample. What this sample's time point label stands for: before neoadjuvant nivolumab. Sample: PBMCs, taken before nivolumab (anti-PD-1) treatment. The source is a person between 40 and 85 years old with oral cavity squamous cell carcinoma.

This clone appeared a single time. This sequence joins TRBV6-6 and TRBJ2-1, with D perhaps matching TRBD2 (5 bases). V was trimmed by 6 bases and J by 8 bases, leaving 23 bases between them. Per germline, CDR1 MNHNY and CDR2 SVGAGI (reference sequence). CDR3 length: 16 amino acids. In DNA, the CDR3 is TGTGCCAGCAGCCTCGCTAAGGGAGCCCTAATCGATGAGCAGTTCTTC. This encodes CASSLAKGALIDEQFF.

The chain is built from TRBV10-3 and TRBJ1-5, with unresolved D. The CDR3 sequence is 13 residues long. Germline loops: CDR1 ENHRY, CDR2 SYGVKD. The CDR3 DNA reads as TGTGCTACGATGGACGGCCCGTCAGATTCCCAGCATTTT. Its protein is CATMDGPSDSQHF.

J is TRBJ2-1 and V is TRBV6-1, with 10 nucleotides matching TRBD1. The CDR3 has 15 residues. CDR1 and CDR2 from the germline V gene are MNHNS and SASEGT. The V and J ends lost 5 bases and 9 bases, in that order; junction bases with no gene match: 10. The CDR3 DNA sequence: TGTGCCAGCAGTCTCTGGGGGACAGGGGTAGGTGAGCAGTTCTTC. This translates into CASSLWGTGVGEQFF.

There are a few counts of this clone. The chain recombines TRBV14 with TRBJ2-7; D is perhaps TRBD2 (5 bases). This CDR3 region has 13 residues. Germline V gene lookup returns CDR1 SGHDN and CDR2 FVKESK. V was shortened by 3 bases and J by 7 bases, with 13 bases between the two germline ends. CDR3 sequence: CASSQRETGEQYF. CDR3 in DNA: TGTGCCAGCAGCCAGAGGGAAACGGGTGAGCAGTACTTC.

This rearrangement joins TRBV7-9 to TRBJ2-7; weak D call: TRBD2 (5 bases). The CDR3 consists of 14 residues. Deletions cut 1 base from V and 3 bases from J, with 10 bases between. The germline CDR1 and CDR2 sequences are SEHNR and FQNEAQ (reference sequence). The chain's CDR3 is CASSLEGSGYEQYF. CDR3 coding DNA: TGTGCCAGCAGCTTAGAGGGAAGCGGCTACGAGCAGTACTTC.

The table lists this clone with a count of one. This chain joins TRBV11-2 and TRBJ2-1; D ambiguous. Trimming took 1 base from V and 4 from J, leaving 5 bases between them. CDR1 is SGHAT and CDR2 is FQNNGV in the germline V gene. This CDR3 is 13 amino acids long. CDR3 DNA sequence: TGTGCCAGCAGCTTAGTGGCTTACAATGAGCAGTTCTTC. Residues: CASSLVAYNEQFF.

This clone came up a few times. The chain recombines TRBV7-3 with TRBJ2-7; D tentatively fits TRBD1 or TRBD2 (5 bases each). Looked up from germline, CDR1 is SGHTA and CDR2 is FQGTGA. The CDR3 totals 14 residues. V dropped 3 bases and J dropped 9 bases, with 18 bases sitting between them. The CDR3 sequence: CASSFPWDPSGQYF. As DNA, the CDR3 is TGTGCCAGCAGCTTTCCCTGGGACCCCTCGGGGCAGTACTTC.

The chain has TRBV7-8 and TRBJ1-5; 7 nucleotides match TRBD1. In germline, CDR1 is SGHVS, CDR2 FQNEAQ. V dropped 5 bases and J dropped 7; count of bases not matched to a gene: 11. The CDR3 has 15 residues. For the CDR3, the DNA is TGTGCCAGCAGCCACAGAGTCGACAGGGAGCAGCCCCAGCATTTT. This gives the protein CASSHRVDREQPQHF.

This clone has only one observation. This chain links TRBV6-5 with TRBJ2-1, with TRBD1 as a possible D gene (6 bases). The length of the CDR3 is 13 residues. V shed 5 bases and J shed 5 bases, with 10 bases lying between them. Germline CDR1 MNHEY, CDR2 SVGAGI. The CDR3 reads CASSDRIDNEQFF. The DNA for the CDR3 is TGTGCCAGCAGTGACAGGATTGACAATGAGCAGTTCTTC.

CDR3 in DNA: TGCAGCGTTAGACCCACGCTGAACACTGAAGCTTTCTTT. As protein: CSVRPTLNTEAFF. The chain links TRBV29-1 to TRBJ1-1; no definite D call. CDR1 and CDR2 (germline): SQVTM, ANQGSEA. The length of the CDR3 is 13 residues. V was clipped by 5 bases and J by 0 bases, with 10 bases between them.

V gene TRBV5-6 combines with J gene TRBJ1-5, with a weak D call TRBD1 (5 bases). This CDR3 spans 18 amino acids. In germline, CDR1 is SGHDT, CDR2 YYEEEE. V was trimmed by 1 base and J by 0 bases, leaving 17 bases between them. DNA for the CDR3: TGTGCCAGCAGCTTGAGACAGACCCGAATATATAGCAATCAGCCCCAGCATTTT. Its translation: CASSLRQTRIYSNQPQHF. Full variable domain (missing parts from reference TRBV5-6 and TRBJ1-5): DAGVTQSPTHLIKTRGQQVTLRCSPKSGHDTVSWYQQALGQGPQFIFQYYEEEERQRGNFPDRFSGHQFPNYSSELNVNALLLGDSALYLCASSLRQTRIYSNQPQHFGDGTRLSIL.

V is TRBV6-5 and J is TRBJ1-1; D not resolved. Germline V gene lookup returns CDR1 MNHEY and CDR2 SVGAGI. This CDR3 contains 13 residues. Trimming left V 0 bases short and J 7 bases short, with 9 bases between. The CDR3 DNA reads TGTGCCAGCAGTTACTCTTCCCGGTATGAAGCTTTCTTT. Protein: CASSYSSRYEAFF.

This clone was seen only a few times. This chain connects TRBV29-1 to TRBJ2-2; D is unclear. V lost 4 bases, J lost 2 bases, and 8 bases lay in between. The CDR3 consists of 13 residues. CDR1 is SQVTM and CDR2 is ANQGSEA in the germline V gene. The CDR3: CSVGYRNTGELFF. CDR3 DNA: TGCAGCGTTGGGTACAGAAACACCGGGGAGCTGTTTTTT.

This clone has just one count. The V gene is TRBV11-2, the J gene TRBJ2-2, with TRBD1 matching over 7 bases. Germline loops: CDR1 SGHAT, CDR2 FQNNGV. The ends lost 4 bases at V and 0 bases at J; junction bases unmatched: 14. This CDR3 is built from 19 residues. The CDR3 bases are TGTGCCAGCAGCTCACGGACAGGACCAATTGCCGCGAACACCGGGGAGCTGTTTTTT. Its translation: CASSSRTGPIAANTGELFF.

The V call is TRBV7-9, the J call TRBJ2-2; D gene uncertain. The CDR3 spans 15 residues. The V gene lost 1 base and the J gene lost 5 bases, with 11 bases spanning the gap. Germline CDR1 reads SEHNR; CDR2 reads FQNEAQ (reference sequence). For the CDR3, the DNA is TGTGCCAGCAGCTTAGTACGGGTTTCTACCGGGGAGCTGTTTTTT. Amino acids: CASSLVRVSTGELFF.

The chain has TRBV6-5 and TRBJ2-1, with D unresolved. The CDR3 totals 12 residues. The V and J ends lost 11 bases and 6 bases respectively, with 14 bases between them. CDR1 is MNHEY, CDR2 SVGAGI, per germline. CDR3 nucleotides: TGTGCCCCCCCGCCATTGGTCAATGAGCAGTTCTTC. Its translation is CAPPPLVNEQFF.

This clone was observed once. The CDR3 DNA reads as TGCAGCGTTGACCGCGGACAGATTAGCTCCTACAATGAGCAGTTCTTC. Translating it yields CSVDRGQISSYNEQFF. The chain is built from TRBV29-1 and TRBJ2-1; tentative D call: TRBD1 (6 bases). The CDR3 covers 16 residues. Trimming shortened V by 3 bases and J by 0 bases, and 15 bases separated the two germline ends. The V gene's germline CDR1 is SQVTM and CDR2 ANQGSEA.

V and J are TRBV2 and TRBJ2-3; 13 bases are shared with TRBD2. The J segment lost 4 bases and the V segment lost 6 bases, leaving 4 bases of the junction unmatched. Germline V gene data show CDR1 as SNHLY and CDR2 as FYNNEI. This CDR3 comprises 15 residues. CDR3 bases: TGTGCCAGCAGGCGACTAGCGGGAGGATCAGATACGCAGTATTTT. Protein sequence: CASRRLAGGSDTQYF.

The chain carries TRBV5-4 and TRBJ2-7, with 9 bases aligning to TRBD1. Germline V CDR1 and CDR2: SGHNT, YYREEE (reference sequence). CDR3 length: 14 residues. V was pared by 3 bases and J by 7 bases, with 8 bases of the junction left unmatched. The CDR3 protein is CASSSTGGRREQYF. The CDR3 DNA reads as TGTGCCAGCAGCTCCACAGGGGGCAGGAGGGAGCAGTACTTC.

The DNA for the CDR3 is TGCGCCAGCAGCTCTTTGACAGGGAACACTGAAGCTTTCTTT. This codes for CASSSLTGNTEAFF. This chain links TRBV5-1 with TRBJ1-1; weak D call: TRBD1 (6 bases). CDR1 is SGHRS and CDR2 is YFSETQ in the germline V gene. CDR3 size: 14 residues. The V end was cut by 3 bases, the J end by 1 base, with 10 bases between.

The genes are TRBV2 and TRBJ2-1; 14 bases match TRBD2. CDR3 size: 20 residues. The trim removed 3 bases at V and 6 bases at J, leaving 16 bases unmatched. Looked up from germline, CDR1 is SNHLY and CDR2 is FYNNEI. The CDR3 spells CASSEPGLAGETLTFNEQFF. As DNA, the CDR3 is TGTGCCAGCAGTGAGCCGGGACTAGCGGGAGAAACCCTCACCTTCAATGAGCAGTTCTTC. The variable domain in full, with the rest retrieved from reference TRBV2 and TRBJ2-1, is EPEVTQTPSHQVTQMGQEVILRCVPISNHLYFYWYRQILGQKVEFLVSFYNNEISEKSEIFDDQFSVERPDGSNFTLKIRSTKLEDSAMYFCASSEPGLAGETLTFNEQFFGPGTRLTVL.

This chain connects TRBV5-1 to TRBJ2-7; TRBD1 is a possible D gene (5 bases). Germline V gene lookup returns CDR1 SGHRS and CDR2 YFSETQ. Trimming removed 0 bases at V and 0 bases at J, with 7 bases between. The CDR3 covers 14 residues. CDR3 sequence (DNA): TGCGCCAGCAGCTTGGGGACACTCTCCTACGAGCAGTACTTC. It translates to CASSLGTLSYEQYF.

V usage is TRBV5-1 and J usage is TRBJ1-3, with D possibly TRBD1 on 5 matching bases. The ends were cut back, 2 bases at V and 0 bases at J, with 15 bases in the middle. This CDR3 contains 17 residues. CDR1 is SGHRS and CDR2 is YFSETQ in the germline V gene. CDR3 loop: CASSFAGTAVSGNTIYF. CDR3 nucleotide sequence: TGCGCCAGCAGCTTTGCCGGGACGGCGGTCTCTGGAAACACCATATATTTT.

Notes on this clone: Germline and junction disagree at one end, which may indicate a read error. The chain employs TRBV7-7 and TRBJ1-1; D is unresolved. This CDR3 contains 14 residues. CDR1 and CDR2 from the germline V gene are SSHAT and FNYEAQ (reference sequence). Written as DNA, the CDR3 is TGTGCTAGCAGCTGTTATGACAAGAACACTGAAGCTTTCTTT. As protein: CASSCYDKNTEAFF.

The chain combines TRBV7-6 with TRBJ1-2; D gene unclear. Germline V lookup: CDR1 SGHVS, CDR2 FNYEAQ. V was pared by 2 bases and J by 0 bases, with 4 bases between. The CDR3 runs to 13 residues. The chain's CDR3 is CASSLNANYGYTF. For the CDR3, the DNA is TGTGCCAGCAGCTTAAACGCTAACTATGGCTACACCTTC.

The CDR3 DNA is TGCGCCAGCAGCCAACCAGAGAACACTGAAGCTTTCTTT. This encodes CASSQPENTEAFF. The V and J genes are TRBV4-1 and TRBJ1-1, with D unresolved. V was cut by 2 bases and J by 1 base, with 5 bases left in between. Germline lookup yields CDR1 MGHRA and CDR2 YSYEKL. There are 13 residues in the CDR3.

The CDR3 DNA sequence: TGTGCCATCATGGGCGGGAGGGACGACGAGCAGTACTTC. Encoded protein: CAIMGGRDDEQYF. This chain uses TRBV10-3 with TRBJ2-7, with 9 nucleotides matching TRBD2. J lost 5 bases, V lost 7 bases, and 6 bases had no gene match. This CDR3 spans 13 amino acids. The germline V gene encodes CDR1 ENHRY and CDR2 SYGVKD.

The rearrangement links TRBV5-4 to TRBJ2-7, with a tentative D call TRBD2 (7 bases). The CDR3 covers 16 residues. The V gene lost 4 bases and the J gene lost 2 bases, with 19 bases spanning the gap. From germline, CDR1 is SGHNT and CDR2 YYREEE (reference sequence). The CDR3 DNA follows: TGTGCCAGCAGCCTTCCATTAGGGGGGGTTCCCTACGAGCAGTACTTC. Its translation is CASSLPLGGVPYEQYF. Full variable domain (rest looked up from reference TRBV5-4 and TRBJ2-7): ETGVTQSPTHLIKTRGQQVTLRCSSQSGHNTVSWYQQALGQGPQFIFQYYREEENGRGNFPPRFSGLQFPNYSSELNVNALELDDSALYLCASSLPLGGVPYEQYFGPGTRLTVT.

This chain connects TRBV25-1 to TRBJ1-5; perhaps TRBD1 as D (5 bases). This CDR3 spans 15 amino acids. Germline V lookup: CDR1 MGHDK, CDR2 SYGVNS. V was cut by 3 bases and J by 10 bases, with 19 bases left in between. This chain's CDR3 is CASSEPTPSGAPQHF. CDR3 nucleotides: TGTGCCAGCAGTGAGCCTACCCCCTCCGGGGCCCCCCAGCATTTT.

The J gene is TRBJ1-1, the V gene TRBV27, with D unresolved. Germline V gives CDR1 MNHEY, CDR2 SMNVEV (reference sequence). V was clipped by 8 bases and J by 4 bases, with 14 bases between them. This CDR3 spans 13 amino acids. The CDR3 here is CASVSAAGTEAFF. CDR3 sequence (DNA): TGTGCCAGCGTATCGGCCGCCGGCACTGAAGCTTTCTTT.

V usage is TRBV27 and J usage is TRBJ2-7; 10 bases are shared with TRBD2. There are 15 residues in the CDR3. V trimming: 8 bases; J trimming: 3 bases; junction bases outside the gene matches: 10. Germline assignment: CDR1 MNHEY and CDR2 SMNVEV (reference sequence). The CDR3 nucleotides are TGTGCCAGCTCCTCCCCCGGGACTAGCGACTACGAGCAGTACTTC. Protein product: CASSSPGTSDYEQYF.

This chain connects TRBV9 to TRBJ2-7; no firm D call. The V gene's germline CDR1 is SGDLS and CDR2 YYNGEE. V dropped 0 bases and J dropped 0 bases, with 7 bases sitting between them. This CDR3 comprises 14 residues. The CDR3 sequence: CASSVGPSSYEQYF. CDR3 sequence (DNA): TGTGCCAGCAGCGTAGGGCCGAGCTCCTACGAGCAGTACTTC.